The clone carrying this T cell receptor beta chain was detected a few times. What it recognizes is unknown. Reverse transcribing all isolated RNA meant expressed TCRB transcripts were sequenced. This table comes from immunoSEQ multiplex PCR, and its TCRdb copy is limited to in-frame clones, with some not included. The data hold 810,000 or so clones, with about 17% observed a single time. The data derive from a study of beta chain features in type 1 diabetes. Study results and limitations: Small HLA sub-analyses could not settle whether HLA shapes TCRB rearrangement.

Germline CDR1 and CDR2: SGHNT and YYREEE (reference sequence). The CDR3 runs to 16 residues. V dropped 0 bases and J dropped 7; count of bases not matched to a gene: 13. The receptor comes from a woman aged 18-29 years in good health. The specimen sequenced was naive CD4+ T cells from blood. The chain combines TRBV5-4 with TRBJ2-7; 7 nucleotides agree with TRBD1. The CDR3, as DNA: TGTGCCAGCAGCTTGGGGTACACAGGGGTATCGAAGGAGCAGTACTTC. Residues: CASSLGYTGVSKEQYF.